This T cell receptor (beta chain) is drawn from a study of memory CD4+ T cells and cytomegalovirus serostatus. General study findings and limits: CMV serostatus prediction reached median AUC about 0.96, or 0.93 with US-trained model.

Single viable CD3+CD4+CD8-CD45RO+ cells were sorted as the memory CD4+ T cells. CD4+ T cells were isolated by positive magnetic selection. The length of the CDR3 is 15 residues. Trimming stripped 8 bases from V and 2 bases from J, with 13 bases between. Per the germline V gene, CDR1 is MNHEY and CDR2 is SMNVEV (reference sequence). Measured with immunoSEQ multiplex PCR; TCRdb has only the in-frame clones, and not every one. The sample yields around 62,000 clones, 60% to 85% seen once. A word on this clone: The antigen is undetermined.

The sequenced sample consisted of memory CD4+ T cells from blood. This TCR was recovered from an adult in good health and CMV-seropositive. This chain uses TRBV27 with TRBJ2-6; the D gene is possibly TRBD2 (5 bases). CDR3 protein: CASQKQAAGANVLTF. The CDR3 DNA sequence: TGTGCCAGCCAAAAACAAGCGGCTGGGGCCAACGTCCTGACTTTC.